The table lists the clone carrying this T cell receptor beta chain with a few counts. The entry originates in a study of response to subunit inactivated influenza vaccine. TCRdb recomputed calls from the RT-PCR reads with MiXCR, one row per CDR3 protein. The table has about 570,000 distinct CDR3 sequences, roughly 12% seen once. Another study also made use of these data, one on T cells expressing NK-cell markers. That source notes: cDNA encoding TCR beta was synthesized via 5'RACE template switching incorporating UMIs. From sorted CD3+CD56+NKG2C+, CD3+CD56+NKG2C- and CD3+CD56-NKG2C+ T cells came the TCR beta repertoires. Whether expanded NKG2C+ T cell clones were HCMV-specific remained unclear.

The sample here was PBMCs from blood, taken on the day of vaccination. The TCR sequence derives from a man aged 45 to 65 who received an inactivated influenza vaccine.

In nucleotides, the CDR3 is TGCAGTGTTCAGCTGCGGGGGGGCTCGGAAGAGACCCAGTACTTC. This encodes CSVQLRGGSEETQYF. The J gene is TRBJ2-5, the V gene TRBV20-1; TRBD2 matches 9 bases. V shed 7 bases and J 3 bases; nucleotides not matched to a gene: 12. From germline, CDR1 is DFQATT and CDR2 SNEGSKA (reference sequence). The CDR3 is made up of 15 amino acids.